The rows below give T cell receptor beta chains drawn from one sample of a study of blood T cells in healthy people across ages. TCRdb re-analysed the 5' RACE reads in MiXCR, keeping a single row per CDR3 protein. The table has 700,000 to 900,000 distinct CDR3 sequences, 53% seen once. Sequenced material: blood. The receptors were sampled from a man older than 75 in good health. Both conserved end residues are part of each CDR3. Fields, in order: CDR3 protein, CDR3 DNA, V gene, J gene, D gene, clone size. A D gene is named only where the DNA matches it firmly. Part of the rows lack a size; the others show once, few, many or a class for expanded clones.

CDR3aa: CASSPPAKFYEQYF; CDR3nt: TGTGCCAGCTCACCACCGGCAAAATTCTACGAGCAGTACTTC; v_gene: TRBV18; j_gene: TRBJ2-7; d_gene: .; abundance: .
CDR3aa: CATSDPRDRDHGYTF; CDR3nt: TGTGCCACCAGTGACCCCCGGGACAGGGATCATGGCTACACCTTC; v_gene: TRBV24-1; j_gene: TRBJ1-2; d_gene: TRBD1; abundance: .
CDR3aa: CASRFQGGTGELFF; CDR3nt: TGTGCCAGCAGGTTCCAGGGAGGCACCGGGGAGCTGTTTTTT; v_gene: TRBV11-2; j_gene: TRBJ2-2; d_gene: .; abundance: .
CDR3aa: CASSHRQGRLDEQYF; CDR3nt: TGTGCCAGCAGCCACCGACAGGGGCGGTTGGACGAGCAGTACTTC; v_gene: TRBV3-1; j_gene: TRBJ2-7; d_gene: TRBD1; abundance: once
CDR3aa: CASREAGGPDEQFF; CDR3nt: TGTGCCAGCAGAGAAGCGGGAGGGCCGGATGAGCAGTTCTTC; v_gene: TRBV6-1; j_gene: TRBJ2-1; d_gene: TRBD2; abundance: .
CDR3aa: CATKTETNEKLFF; CDR3nt: TGTGCCACCAAGACAGAGACTAATGAAAAACTGTTTTTT; v_gene: TRBV6-5; j_gene: TRBJ1-4; d_gene: .; abundance: .
CDR3aa: CASSQNILAGAEGIQYF; CDR3nt: TGTGCCAGCAGCCAAAATATACTAGCGGGTGCGGAGGGCATTCAGTACTTC; v_gene: TRBV3-1; j_gene: TRBJ2-4; d_gene: TRBD2; abundance: .
CDR3aa: CASSYKREGDSPGVAQYF; CDR3nt: TGTGCCAGCAGTTATAAAAGGGAAGGAGACAGCCCCGGTGTGGCCCAGTACTTC; v_gene: TRBV6-5; j_gene: TRBJ2-5; d_gene: .; abundance: once
CDR3aa: CSTSQGQGREQYF; CDR3nt: TGCAGCACATCCCAGGGACAGGGGCGCGAGCAGTACTTC; v_gene: TRBV29-1; j_gene: TRBJ2-7; d_gene: TRBD1; abundance: .
CDR3aa: CASSVEPLAEQFF; CDR3nt: TGTGCCAGCAGCGTAGAGCCCCTAGCGGAGCAGTTCTTC; v_gene: TRBV9; j_gene: TRBJ2-1; d_gene: .; abundance: few
CDR3aa: CASRRGRGLYEQYF; CDR3nt: TGTGCCAGCAGACGTGGCAGGGGACTCTACGAGCAGTACTTC; v_gene: TRBV27; j_gene: TRBJ2-7; d_gene: .; abundance: few
CDR3aa: CASSFRLAGETQFF; CDR3nt: TGCGCCAGCAGCTTCCGACTAGCGGGAGAGACCCAGTTCTTC; v_gene: TRBV5-1; j_gene: TRBJ2-1; d_gene: TRBD2; abundance: .
CDR3aa: CASSYGQYYGYTF; CDR3nt: TGTGCCAGCAGTTACGGGCAGTACTATGGCTACACCTTC; v_gene: TRBV6-2/TRBV6-3; j_gene: TRBJ1-2; d_gene: .; abundance: few
CDR3aa: CASSQELRGPNYGYTF; CDR3nt: TGTGCCAGCAGCCAAGAGCTAAGGGGGCCCAACTATGGCTACACCTTC; v_gene: TRBV3-1; j_gene: TRBJ1-2; d_gene: TRBD1; abundance: .
CDR3aa: CASSPSLALETQYF; CDR3nt: TGTGCCAGCAGCCCGTCCTTAGCCTTAGAGACCCAGTACTTC; v_gene: TRBV11-2; j_gene: TRBJ2-5; d_gene: .; abundance: few